These T cell receptor beta chains were read from a single sample in a study of OX40 agonist ivuxolimab in advanced cancers. Here immunoSEQ multiplex PCR was the method, and the copy in TCRdb shows in-frame clones only, minus some. Of approximately 28,000 clones in the sample, 70% to 90% were seen once. The sequencing here drew on CD4+ or CD8+ T cells sorted from blood, taken in a trial of the OX40 agonist ivuxolimab. The receptors derive from an adult with an advanced solid tumor such as melanoma, head and neck, liver or kidney cancer. CDR3s include the opening cysteine and the closing phenylalanine or tryptophan. D genes are given only for firm matches. Clone sizes are given selectively: once, few, many, or a class where the clone is expanded.

v_gene	d_gene	j_gene	abundance	CDR3nt	CDR3aa
TRBV27	-	TRBJ2-7	-	TGTGCCAGCAGTTTAGGAGGGCTTGAGCAGTACTTC	CASSLGGLEQYF
TRBV6-1	-	TRBJ2-7	-	TGTGCCAGCAGTGTATATGGGACCGGTTACGAGCAGTACTTC	CASSVYGTGYEQYF
TRBV7-7	TRBD2	TRBJ2-3	-	TGTGCTAGCAGCTTATTAGCGGGAGTTATGGATACGCAGTATTTT	CASSLLAGVMDTQYF
TRBV13	-	TRBJ2-3	-	TGTGCCAGCAGCATATCCTTGGATACGCAGTATTTT	CASSISLDTQYF
TRBV14	TRBD1	TRBJ1-2	once	TGTGCCAGCAGCCCTCAGGGGGCGTTCTATGGCTACACCTTC	CASSPQGAFYGYTF
TRBV9	-	TRBJ2-3	-	TGTGCCAGCAGCGGCGGGGTCGGAGATACGCAGTATTTT	CASSGGVGDTQYF
TRBV19	TRBD1	TRBJ2-6	-	TGTGCCAGTAGTGACGGGACAGGGATTCTCCCTGGGGCCAACGTCCTGACTTTC	CASSDGTGILPGANVLTF
TRBV6-5	TRBD1	TRBJ2-1	-	TGTGCCAGCAGTTTCCGGGACAGTACGTCCGATGAGCAGTTCTTC	CASSFRDSTSDEQFF
TRBV11-3	-	TRBJ2-1	-	TGTGCCAGCAGCTTAGATCCCGGGCAAAGCTACAATGAGCAGTTCTTC	CASSLDPGQSYNEQFF
TRBV18	-	TRBJ1-1	-	TGTGCCAGCTCACCAAGTCAGGAGAACACTGAAGCTTTCTTT	CASSPSQENTEAFF
TRBV4-2	-	TRBJ2-1	-	TGTGCCAGCAGCCAAGTAAGGGCCGGAACCTACAATGAGCAGTTCTTC	CASSQVRAGTYNEQFF
TRBV6-1	TRBD2	TRBJ2-5	once	TGTGCCAGCAGTCTACCGGGACTAGCTCAGGAGACCCAGTACTTC	CASSLPGLAQETQYF
TRBV7-9	-	TRBJ1-1	-	TGTGCCAGCAGCTTAGTTAAGGCCAGAGAAGCTTTCTTT	CASSLVKAREAFF
TRBV14	TRBD1	TRBJ2-7	-	TGTGCCAGCAGCTCAAACTACAGGGGAGACGAGCAGTACTTC	CASSSNYRGDEQYF
TRBV4-1	TRBD2	TRBJ2-1	-	TGCGCCAGCAGCCTTACTAGCGGGGGGGGCAATGAGCAGTTCTTC	CASSLTSGGGNEQFF
TRBV11-2	-	TRBJ2-3	-	TGTGCCAGCAGCTTAGACCTTGTCGGGGGCACAGATACGCAGTATTTT	CASSLDLVGGTDTQYF
TRBV4-3	-	TRBJ1-5	-	TGCGCCAGCAGCCATAACAGCGATAGCAATCAGCCCCAGCATTTT	CASSHNSDSNQPQHF
TRBV7-8	-	TRBJ1-2	-	TGTGCCAGCAGCTTATTACAGTATGGCTACACCTTC	CASSLLQYGYTF
TRBV27	TRBD1	TRBJ2-7	-	TGTGCCAGCAGTCCAAGGACAGGGGTCTTTAACGAGCAGTACTTC	CASSPRTGVFNEQYF
TRBV13	-	TRBJ2-1	-	TGTGCCAGCAGCGACGAAGGACGCTACAATGAGCAGTTCTTC	CASSDEGRYNEQFF
TRBV6-1	-	TRBJ2-7	-	TGTGCCAGCAGTAATGGGGGGCTATACGAGCAGTACTTC	CASSNGGLYEQYF
TRBV5-5	-	TRBJ1-2	-	TGTGCCAGCAGCCTGCCCGGGTTTCTCTATGGCTACACCTTC	CASSLPGFLYGYTF
TRBV7-9	-	TRBJ2-3	-	TGTGCCAGCAGCTTATCCCACACAGATACGCAGTATTTT	CASSLSHTDTQYF
TRBV29-1	TRBD1	TRBJ1-6	-	TGCAGCGCGGGGACAGGGAGCTCACCCCTCCACTTT	CSAGTGSSPLHF
TRBV27	-	TRBJ2-5	-	TGTGCCAGCAGCCACCTAGAGGGGTCCGGAGAGACCCAGTACTTC	CASSHLEGSGETQYF
TRBV7-9	-	TRBJ2-2	once	TGTGCCAGCAGCCCTCGGTTGCTAGCCGGGGAGCTGTTTTTT	CASSPRLLAGELFF
TRBV19	-	TRBJ2-2	-	TGTGCCAGTAGCCCGGGACTTTTCACCGGGGAGCTGTTTTTT	CASSPGLFTGELFF